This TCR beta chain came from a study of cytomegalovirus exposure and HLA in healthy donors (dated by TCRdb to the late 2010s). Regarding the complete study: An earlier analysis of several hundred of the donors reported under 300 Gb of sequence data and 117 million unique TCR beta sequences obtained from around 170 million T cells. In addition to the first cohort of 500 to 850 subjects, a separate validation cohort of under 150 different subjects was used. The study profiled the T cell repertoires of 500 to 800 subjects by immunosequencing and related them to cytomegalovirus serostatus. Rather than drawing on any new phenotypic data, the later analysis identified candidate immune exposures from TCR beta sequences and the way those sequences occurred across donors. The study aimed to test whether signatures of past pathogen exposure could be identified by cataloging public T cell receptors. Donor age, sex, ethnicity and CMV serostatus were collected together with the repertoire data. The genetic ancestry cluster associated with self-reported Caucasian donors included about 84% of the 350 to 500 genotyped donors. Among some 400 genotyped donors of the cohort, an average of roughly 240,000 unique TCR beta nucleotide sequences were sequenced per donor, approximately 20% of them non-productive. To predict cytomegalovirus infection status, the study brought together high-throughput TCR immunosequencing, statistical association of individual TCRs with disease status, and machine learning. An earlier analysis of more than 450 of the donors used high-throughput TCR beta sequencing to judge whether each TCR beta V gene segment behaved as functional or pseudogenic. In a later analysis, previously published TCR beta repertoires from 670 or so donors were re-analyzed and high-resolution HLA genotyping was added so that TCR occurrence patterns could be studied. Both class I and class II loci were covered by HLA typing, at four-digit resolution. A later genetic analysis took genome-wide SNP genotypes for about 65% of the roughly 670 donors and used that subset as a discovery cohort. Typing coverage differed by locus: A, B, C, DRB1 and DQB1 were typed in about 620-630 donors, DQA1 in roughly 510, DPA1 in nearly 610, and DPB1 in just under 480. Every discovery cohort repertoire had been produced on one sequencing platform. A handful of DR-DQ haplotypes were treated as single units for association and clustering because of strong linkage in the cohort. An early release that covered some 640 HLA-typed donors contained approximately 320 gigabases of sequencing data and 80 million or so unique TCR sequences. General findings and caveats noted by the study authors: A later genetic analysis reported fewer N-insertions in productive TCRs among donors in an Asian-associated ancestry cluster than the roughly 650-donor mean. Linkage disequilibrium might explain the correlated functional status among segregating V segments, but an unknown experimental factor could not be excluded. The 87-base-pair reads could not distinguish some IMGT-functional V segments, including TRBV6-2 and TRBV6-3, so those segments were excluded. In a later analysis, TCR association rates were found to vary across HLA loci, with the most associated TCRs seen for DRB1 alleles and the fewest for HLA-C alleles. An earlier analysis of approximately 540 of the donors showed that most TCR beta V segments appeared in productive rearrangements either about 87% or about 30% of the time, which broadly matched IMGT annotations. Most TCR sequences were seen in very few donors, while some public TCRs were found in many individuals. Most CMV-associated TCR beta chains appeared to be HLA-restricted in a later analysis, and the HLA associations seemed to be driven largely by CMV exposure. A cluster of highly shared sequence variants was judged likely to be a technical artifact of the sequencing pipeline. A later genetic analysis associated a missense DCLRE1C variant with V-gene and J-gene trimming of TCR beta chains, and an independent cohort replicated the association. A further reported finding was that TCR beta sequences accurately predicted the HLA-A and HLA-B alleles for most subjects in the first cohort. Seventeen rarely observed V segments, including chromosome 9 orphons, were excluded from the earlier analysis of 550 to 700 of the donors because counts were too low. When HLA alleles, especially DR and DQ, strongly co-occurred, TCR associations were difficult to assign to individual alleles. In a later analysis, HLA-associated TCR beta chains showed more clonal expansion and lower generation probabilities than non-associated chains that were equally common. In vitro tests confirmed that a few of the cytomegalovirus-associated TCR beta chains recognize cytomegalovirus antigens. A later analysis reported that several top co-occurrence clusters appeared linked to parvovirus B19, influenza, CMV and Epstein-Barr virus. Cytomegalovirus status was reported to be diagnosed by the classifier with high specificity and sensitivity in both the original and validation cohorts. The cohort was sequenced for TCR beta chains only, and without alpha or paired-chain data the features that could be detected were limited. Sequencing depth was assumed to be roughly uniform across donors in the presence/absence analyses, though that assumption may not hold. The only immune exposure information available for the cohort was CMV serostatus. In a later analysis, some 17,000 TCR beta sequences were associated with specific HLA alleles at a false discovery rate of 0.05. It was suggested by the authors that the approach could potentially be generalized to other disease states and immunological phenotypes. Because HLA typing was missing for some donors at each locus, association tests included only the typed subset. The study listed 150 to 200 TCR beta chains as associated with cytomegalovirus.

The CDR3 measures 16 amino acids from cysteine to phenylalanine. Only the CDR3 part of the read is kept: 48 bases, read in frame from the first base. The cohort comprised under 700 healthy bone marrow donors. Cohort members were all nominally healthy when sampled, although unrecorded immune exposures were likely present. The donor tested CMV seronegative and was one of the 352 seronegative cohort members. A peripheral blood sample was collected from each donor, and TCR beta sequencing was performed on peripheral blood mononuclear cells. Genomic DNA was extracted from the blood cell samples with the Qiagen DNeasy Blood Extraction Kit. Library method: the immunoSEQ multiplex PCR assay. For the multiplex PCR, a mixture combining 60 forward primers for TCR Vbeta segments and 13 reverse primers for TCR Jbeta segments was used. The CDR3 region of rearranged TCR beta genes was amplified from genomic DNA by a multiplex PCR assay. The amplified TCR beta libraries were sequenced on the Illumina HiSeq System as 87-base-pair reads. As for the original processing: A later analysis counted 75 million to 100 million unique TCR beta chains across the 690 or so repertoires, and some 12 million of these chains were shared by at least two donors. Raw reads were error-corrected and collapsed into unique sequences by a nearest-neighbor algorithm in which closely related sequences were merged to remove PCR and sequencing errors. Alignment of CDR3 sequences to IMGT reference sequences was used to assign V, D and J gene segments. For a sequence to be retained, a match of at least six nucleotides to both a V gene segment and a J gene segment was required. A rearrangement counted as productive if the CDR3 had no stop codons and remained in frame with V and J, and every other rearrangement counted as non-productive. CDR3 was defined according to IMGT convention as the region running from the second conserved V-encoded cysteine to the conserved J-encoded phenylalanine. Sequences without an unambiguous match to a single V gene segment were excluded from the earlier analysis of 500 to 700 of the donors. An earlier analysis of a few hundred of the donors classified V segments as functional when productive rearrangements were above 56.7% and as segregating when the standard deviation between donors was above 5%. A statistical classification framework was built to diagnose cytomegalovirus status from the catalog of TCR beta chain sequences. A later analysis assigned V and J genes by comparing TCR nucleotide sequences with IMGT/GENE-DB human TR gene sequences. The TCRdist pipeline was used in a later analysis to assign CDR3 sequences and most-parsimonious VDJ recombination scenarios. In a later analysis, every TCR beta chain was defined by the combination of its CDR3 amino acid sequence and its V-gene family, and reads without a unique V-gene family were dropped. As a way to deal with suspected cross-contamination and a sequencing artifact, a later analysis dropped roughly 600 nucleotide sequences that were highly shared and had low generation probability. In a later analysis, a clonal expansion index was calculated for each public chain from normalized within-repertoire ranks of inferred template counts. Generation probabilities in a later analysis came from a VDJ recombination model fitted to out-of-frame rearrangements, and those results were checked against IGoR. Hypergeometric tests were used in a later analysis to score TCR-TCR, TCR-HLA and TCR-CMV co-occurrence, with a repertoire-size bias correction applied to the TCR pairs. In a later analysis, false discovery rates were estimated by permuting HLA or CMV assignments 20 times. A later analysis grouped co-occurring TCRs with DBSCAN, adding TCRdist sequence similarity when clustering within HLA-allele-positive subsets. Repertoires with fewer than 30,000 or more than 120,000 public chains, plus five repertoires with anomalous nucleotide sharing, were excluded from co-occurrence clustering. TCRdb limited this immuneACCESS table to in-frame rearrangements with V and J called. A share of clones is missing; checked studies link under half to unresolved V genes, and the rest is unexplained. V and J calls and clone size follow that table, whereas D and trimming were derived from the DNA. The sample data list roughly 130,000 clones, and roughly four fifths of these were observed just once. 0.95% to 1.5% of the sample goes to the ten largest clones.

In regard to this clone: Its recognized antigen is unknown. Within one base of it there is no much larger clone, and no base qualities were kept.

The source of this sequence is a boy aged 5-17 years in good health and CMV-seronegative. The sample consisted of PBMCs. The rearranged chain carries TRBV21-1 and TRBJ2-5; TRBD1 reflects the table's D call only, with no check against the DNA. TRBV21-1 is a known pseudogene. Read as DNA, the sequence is TGTGCCAGCAGCAAAGGAGGACAGGGGGCCCAAGAGACCCAGTACTTC. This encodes CASSKGGQGAQETQYF.